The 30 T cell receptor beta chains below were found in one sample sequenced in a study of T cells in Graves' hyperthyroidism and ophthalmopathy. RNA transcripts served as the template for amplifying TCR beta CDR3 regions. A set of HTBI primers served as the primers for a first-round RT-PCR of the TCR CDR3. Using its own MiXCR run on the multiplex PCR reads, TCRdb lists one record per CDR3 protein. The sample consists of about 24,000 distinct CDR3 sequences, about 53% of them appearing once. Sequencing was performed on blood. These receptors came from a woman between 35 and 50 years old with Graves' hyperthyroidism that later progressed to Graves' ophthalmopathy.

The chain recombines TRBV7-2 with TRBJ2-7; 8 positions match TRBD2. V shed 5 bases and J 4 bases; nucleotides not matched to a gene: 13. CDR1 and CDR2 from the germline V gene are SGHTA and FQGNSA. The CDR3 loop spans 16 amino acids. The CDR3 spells CASSPFVVSGTYEQYF. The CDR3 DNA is TGTGCCAGCAGCCCCTTCGTTGTTAGCGGGACTTACGAGCAGTACTTC.

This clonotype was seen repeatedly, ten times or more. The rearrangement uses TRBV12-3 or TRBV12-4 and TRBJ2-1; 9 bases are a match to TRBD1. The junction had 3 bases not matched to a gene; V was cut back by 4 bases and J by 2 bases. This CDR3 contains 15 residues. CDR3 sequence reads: CASSSTGGPYNEQFF. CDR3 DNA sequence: TGTGCCAGCAGTTCAACAGGGGGCCCCTACAATGAGCAGTTCTTC.

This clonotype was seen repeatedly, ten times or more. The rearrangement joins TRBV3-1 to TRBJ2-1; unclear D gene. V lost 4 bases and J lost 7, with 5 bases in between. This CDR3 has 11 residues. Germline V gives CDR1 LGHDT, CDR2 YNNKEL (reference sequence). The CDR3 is CASSLWNEQFF. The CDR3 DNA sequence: TGTGCCAGCAGCCTATGGAATGAGCAGTTCTTC.

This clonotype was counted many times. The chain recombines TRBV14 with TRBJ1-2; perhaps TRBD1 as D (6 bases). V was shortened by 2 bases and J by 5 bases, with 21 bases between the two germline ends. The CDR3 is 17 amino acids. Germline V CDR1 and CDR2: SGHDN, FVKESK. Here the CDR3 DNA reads TGTGCCAGCAGCCAAACGACCGACAGGTTGCTTTGGTATGGCTACACCTTC. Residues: CASSQTTDRLLWYGYTF.

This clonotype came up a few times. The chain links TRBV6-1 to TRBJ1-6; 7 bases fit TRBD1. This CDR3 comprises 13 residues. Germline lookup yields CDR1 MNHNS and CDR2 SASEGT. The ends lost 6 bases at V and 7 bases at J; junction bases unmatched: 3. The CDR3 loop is CASRGTANSPLHF. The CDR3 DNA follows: TGTGCCAGCAGGGGGACAGCCAATTCACCCCTCCACTTT.

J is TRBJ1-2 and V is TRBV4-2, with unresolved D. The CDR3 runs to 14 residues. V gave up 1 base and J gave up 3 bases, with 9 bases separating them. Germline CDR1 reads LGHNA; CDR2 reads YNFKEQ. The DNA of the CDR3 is TGTGCCAGCAGCCAAGGCGACGGGCACTATGGCTACACCTTC. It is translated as CASSQGDGHYGYTF.

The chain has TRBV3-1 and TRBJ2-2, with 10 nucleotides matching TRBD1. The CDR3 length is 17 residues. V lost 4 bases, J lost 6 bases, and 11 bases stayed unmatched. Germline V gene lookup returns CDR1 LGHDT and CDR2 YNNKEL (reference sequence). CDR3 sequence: CASSRRQGARDPGELFF. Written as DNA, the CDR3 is TGTGCCAGCAGCCGGAGACAGGGGGCGCGGGATCCCGGGGAGCTGTTTTTT.

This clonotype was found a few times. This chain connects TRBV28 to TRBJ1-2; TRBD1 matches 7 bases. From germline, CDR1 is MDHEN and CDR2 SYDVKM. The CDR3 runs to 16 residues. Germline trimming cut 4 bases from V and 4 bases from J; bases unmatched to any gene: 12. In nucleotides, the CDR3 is TGTGCCAGCAGTTCCGGGACAGAGTTTTATGGCTATGGCTACACCTTC. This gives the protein CASSSGTEFYGYGYTF.

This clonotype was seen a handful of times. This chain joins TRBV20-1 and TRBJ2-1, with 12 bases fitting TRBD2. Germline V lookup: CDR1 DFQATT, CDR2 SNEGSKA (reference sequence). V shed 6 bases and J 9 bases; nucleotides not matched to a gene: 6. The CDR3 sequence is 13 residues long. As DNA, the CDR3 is TGCAGTGCCAGACTAGCGGGAGATCTTGAGCAGTTCTTC. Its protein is CSARLAGDLEQFF.

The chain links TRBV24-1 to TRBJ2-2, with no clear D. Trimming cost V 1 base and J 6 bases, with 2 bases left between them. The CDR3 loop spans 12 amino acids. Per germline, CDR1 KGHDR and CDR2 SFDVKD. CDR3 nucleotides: TGTGCCACCAGTGATTTCCCCGGGGAGCTGTTTTTT. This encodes CATSDFPGELFF.

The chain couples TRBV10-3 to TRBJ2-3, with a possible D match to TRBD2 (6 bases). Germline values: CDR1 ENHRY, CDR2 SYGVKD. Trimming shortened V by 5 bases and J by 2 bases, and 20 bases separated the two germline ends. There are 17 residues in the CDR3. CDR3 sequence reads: CAISPLLSSGATDTQYF. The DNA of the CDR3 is TGTGCCATCAGTCCCCTACTGAGTAGCGGAGCCACAGATACGCAGTATTTT.

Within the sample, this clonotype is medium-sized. The CDR3 coding sequence is TGCAGTGCTCCCATTCCCGGTCGAAGAAACACCATATATTTT. Its protein is CSAPIPGRRNTIYF. J is TRBJ1-3 and V is TRBV20-1; D uncertain. CDR1 is DFQATT, CDR2 SNEGSKA, per germline (reference sequence). Trimming left V 5 bases short and J 5 bases short, with 16 bases between. This CDR3 is built from 14 residues.

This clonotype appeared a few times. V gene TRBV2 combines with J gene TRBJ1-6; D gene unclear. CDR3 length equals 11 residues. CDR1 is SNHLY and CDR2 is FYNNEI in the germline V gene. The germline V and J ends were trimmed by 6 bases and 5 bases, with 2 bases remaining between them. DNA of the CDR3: TGTGCCAGCAGGAATAATTCACCCCTCCACTTT. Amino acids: CASRNNSPLHF.

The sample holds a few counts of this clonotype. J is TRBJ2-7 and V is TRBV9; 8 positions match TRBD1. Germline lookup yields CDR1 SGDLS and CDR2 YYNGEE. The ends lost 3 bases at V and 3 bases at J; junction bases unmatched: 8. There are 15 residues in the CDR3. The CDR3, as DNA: TGTGCCAGCAGCGCAGGACAGGGAAGAAGCTACGAGCAGTACTTC. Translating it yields CASSAGQGRSYEQYF.

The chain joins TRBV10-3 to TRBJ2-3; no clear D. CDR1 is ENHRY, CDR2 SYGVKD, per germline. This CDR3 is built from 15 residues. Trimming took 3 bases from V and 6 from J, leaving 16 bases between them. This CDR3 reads CAISDSPEDFDTQYF. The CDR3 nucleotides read TGTGCCATCAGTGATAGCCCAGAAGATTTCGATACGCAGTATTTT.

DNA for the CDR3: TGCAGCGCATATAGCGGGGTAAATGAGCAGTTCTTC. It translates to CSAYSGVNEQFF. The chain employs TRBV29-1 and TRBJ2-1; 8 bases are shared with TRBD2. This CDR3 contains 12 residues. The junction had 6 bases not matched to a gene; V was cut back by 7 bases and J by 7 bases. Germline CDR1 is SQVTM and CDR2 is ANQGSEA.

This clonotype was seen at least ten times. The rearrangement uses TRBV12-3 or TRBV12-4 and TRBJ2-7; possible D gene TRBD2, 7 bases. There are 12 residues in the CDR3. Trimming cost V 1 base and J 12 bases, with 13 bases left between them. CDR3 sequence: CASSLGGGGPYF. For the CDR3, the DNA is TGTGCCAGCAGTTTAGGGGGGGGGGGCCCGTACTTC.

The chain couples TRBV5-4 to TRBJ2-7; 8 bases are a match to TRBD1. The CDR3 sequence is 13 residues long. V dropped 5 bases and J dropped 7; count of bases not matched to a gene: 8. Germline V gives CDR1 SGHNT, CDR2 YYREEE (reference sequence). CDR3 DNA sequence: TGTGCCAGCAGTAAGACAGGGGTAGGGGAGCAGTACTTC. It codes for CASSKTGVGEQYF.

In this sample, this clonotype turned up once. The CDR3 nucleotides read TGTGCCAGCAGTGGCGGGCCCACAGATACGCAGTACTTC. This translates into CASSGGPTDTQYF. The chain combines TRBV6-4 with TRBJ2-7; tentative D call: TRBD2 (5 bases). This CDR3 has 13 residues. V was clipped by 4 bases and J by 9 bases, with 16 bases between them. Looked up from germline, CDR1 is MRHNA and CDR2 is SNTAGT.

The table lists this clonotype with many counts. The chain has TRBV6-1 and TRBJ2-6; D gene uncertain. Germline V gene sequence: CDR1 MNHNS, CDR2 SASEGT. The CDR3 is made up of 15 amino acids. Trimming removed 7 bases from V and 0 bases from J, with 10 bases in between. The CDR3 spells CASKGSTSGANVLTF. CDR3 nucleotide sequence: TGTGCCAGCAAAGGGTCGACCTCTGGGGCCAACGTCCTGACTTTC.

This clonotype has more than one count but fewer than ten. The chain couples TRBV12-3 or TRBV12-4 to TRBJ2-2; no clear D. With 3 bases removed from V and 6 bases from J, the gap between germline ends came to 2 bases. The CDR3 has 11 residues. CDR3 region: CASSFPGELFF. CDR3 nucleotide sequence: TGTGCCAGCAGTTTTCCCGGGGAGCTGTTTTTT.

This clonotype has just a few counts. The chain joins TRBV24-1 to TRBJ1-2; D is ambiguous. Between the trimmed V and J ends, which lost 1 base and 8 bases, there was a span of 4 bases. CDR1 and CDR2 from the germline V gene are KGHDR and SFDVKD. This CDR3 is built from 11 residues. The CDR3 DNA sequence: TGTGCCACCAGTGATTTACAAGGCTACACCTTC. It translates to CATSDLQGYTF.

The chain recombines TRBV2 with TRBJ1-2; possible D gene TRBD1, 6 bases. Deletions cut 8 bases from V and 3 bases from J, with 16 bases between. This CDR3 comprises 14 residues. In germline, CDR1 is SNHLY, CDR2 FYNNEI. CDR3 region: CASLVGGRDYGYTF. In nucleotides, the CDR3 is TGTGCCAGCCTCGTTGGGGGGCGTGACTATGGCTACACCTTC.

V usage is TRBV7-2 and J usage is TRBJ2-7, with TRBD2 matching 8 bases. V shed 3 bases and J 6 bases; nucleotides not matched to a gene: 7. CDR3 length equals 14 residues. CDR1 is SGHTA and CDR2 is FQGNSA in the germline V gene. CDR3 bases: TGTGCCAGCAGCTTCCAGCGGGAGACGATCGAGCAGTACTTC. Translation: CASSFQRETIEQYF.

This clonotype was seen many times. CDR3 residues: CASSVRSSGEDTQYF. As DNA, the CDR3 is TGTGCCAGCAGCGTCCGATCTAGCGGCGAAGATACGCAGTATTTT. This chain uses TRBV9 with TRBJ2-3; TRBD2 matches 7 bases. V shed 2 bases, J shed 5 bases, and the junction held 8 bases outside the gene matches. The CDR3 is 15 amino acids. Germline CDR1 is SGDLS and CDR2 is YYNGEE.

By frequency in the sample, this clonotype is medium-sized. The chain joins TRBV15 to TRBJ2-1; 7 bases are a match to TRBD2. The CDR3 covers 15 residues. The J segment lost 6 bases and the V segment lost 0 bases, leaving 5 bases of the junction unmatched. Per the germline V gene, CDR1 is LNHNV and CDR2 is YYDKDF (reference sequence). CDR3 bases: TGTGCCACCAGCAGAGATTCGCGGGAGATCAATGAGCAGTTCTTC. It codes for CATSRDSREINEQFF.

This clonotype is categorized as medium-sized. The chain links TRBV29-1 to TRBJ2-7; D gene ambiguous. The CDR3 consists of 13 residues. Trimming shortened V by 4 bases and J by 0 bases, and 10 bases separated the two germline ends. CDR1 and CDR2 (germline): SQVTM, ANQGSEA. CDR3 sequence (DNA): TGCAGCGTTGGGTCTCCACTCTCCTACGAGCAGTACTTC. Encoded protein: CSVGSPLSYEQYF.

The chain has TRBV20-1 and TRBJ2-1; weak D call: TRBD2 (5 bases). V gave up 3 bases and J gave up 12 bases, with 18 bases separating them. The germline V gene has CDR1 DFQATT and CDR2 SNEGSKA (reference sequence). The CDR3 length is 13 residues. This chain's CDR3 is CSASPAGVDTQFF. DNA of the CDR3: TGCAGTGCTAGCCCCGCGGGCGTAGATACGCAGTTCTTC.

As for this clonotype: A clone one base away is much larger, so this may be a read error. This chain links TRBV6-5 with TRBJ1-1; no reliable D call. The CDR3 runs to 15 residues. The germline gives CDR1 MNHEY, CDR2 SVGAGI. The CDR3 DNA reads TGTGCCAGCAGTCCTACTTATGGACGGTCCACTGAAGCTTCCTTT. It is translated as CASSPTYGRSTEASF.

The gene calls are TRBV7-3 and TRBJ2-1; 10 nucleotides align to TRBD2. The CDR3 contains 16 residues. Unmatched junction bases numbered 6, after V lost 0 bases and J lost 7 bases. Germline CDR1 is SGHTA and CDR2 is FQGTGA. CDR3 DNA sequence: TGTGCCAGCAGCTTAACGTCTAGCGGGAGCGGGAATGAGCAGTTCTTC. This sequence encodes CASSLTSSGSGNEQFF.